This TCR beta chain was sequenced in a study of blood T cells in healthy people across ages. About the study: Capturing about one barcoded beta molecule per two T cells was achieved by template switching.

V gave up 0 bases and J gave up 1 base, with 7 bases separating them. Germline V gene lookup returns CDR1 SNHLY and CDR2 FYNNEI. The CDR3 runs to 14 residues. Through a sample-barcoded 5' primer and a J-beta primer mix, a second PCR was run for roughly 6 to 12 cycles. TCRdb passed the 5' RACE reads through MiXCR, listing each CDR3 protein once. The sample holds roughly 640,000 distinct CDR3 sequences, about 30% seen once. Study results and limitations: Diversity estimates from one million T cells were considered underestimates. Naive T cell percentage showed a strong correlation with the diversity of TCR beta.

This clonotype was seen repeatedly, ten times or more. What it binds is unknown. Around 10 milliliters of peripheral blood were drawn from each donor. What was sequenced was blood. The J gene is TRBJ2-7, the V gene TRBV2; D might be TRBD1 (6 bases). The receptor comes from a woman aged 80 or over in good health. The CDR3 spells CASSEARGSYEQYF. The CDR3 DNA is TGTGCCAGCAGTGAAGCCAGGGGATCCTACGAGCAGTACTTC.